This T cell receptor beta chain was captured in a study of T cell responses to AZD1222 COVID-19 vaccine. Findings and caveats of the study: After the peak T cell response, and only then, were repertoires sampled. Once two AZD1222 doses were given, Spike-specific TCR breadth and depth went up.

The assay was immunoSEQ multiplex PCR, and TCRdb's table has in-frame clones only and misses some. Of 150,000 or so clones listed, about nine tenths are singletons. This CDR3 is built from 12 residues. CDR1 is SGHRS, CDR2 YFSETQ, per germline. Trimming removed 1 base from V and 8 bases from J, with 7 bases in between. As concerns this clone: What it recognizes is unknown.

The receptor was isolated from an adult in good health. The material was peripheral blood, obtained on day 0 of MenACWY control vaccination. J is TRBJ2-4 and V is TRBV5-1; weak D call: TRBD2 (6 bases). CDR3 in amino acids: CASSLSGDIQYF. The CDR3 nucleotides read TGCGCCAGCAGCTTGTCGGGGGACATTCAGTACTTC.